Here is one T cell receptor beta chain with its context. Its antigen remains unidentified. Nothing much larger sits one base from this clone, and base qualities are not available. This specimen belongs to a study of cytomegalovirus exposure and HLA in healthy donors (dated by TCRdb to about 2017). At the level of the whole study: In an earlier analysis of under 750 of the donors, about 260 Gb of sequence data and 90 million to 130 million unique TCR beta sequences from about 190 million T cells were reported. Roughly 300 gigabases of sequencing data and 80 million or so unique TCR sequences were included in an early release covering around 600 HLA-typed donors. Of the 300 to 450 genotyped donors, 81% fell in the genetic ancestry cluster associated with self-reported Caucasian donors. The study aimed to test whether signatures of past pathogen exposure could be identified by cataloging public T cell receptors. The study profiled the T cell repertoires of 666 subjects by immunosequencing and related them to cytomegalovirus serostatus. A separate validation cohort of about 110 different subjects was used in addition to the approximately 670-subject first cohort. To predict cytomegalovirus infection status, the study combined high-throughput TCR immunosequencing, statistical association of individual TCRs with disease status, and machine learning. A later analysis re-analyzed previously published TCR beta repertoires from roughly 690 donors and added high-resolution HLA genotyping to study TCR occurrence patterns. In the later analysis, no new phenotypic data were used to find candidate immune exposures; instead, reliance was placed on TCR beta sequences and their occurrence across donors. An earlier analysis of roughly 580 of the donors used high-throughput TCR beta sequencing to judge whether each TCR beta V gene segment behaved as functional or pseudogenic. Alongside the repertoire data, information on donor age, sex, ethnicity and CMV serostatus was compiled. A later genetic analysis used genome-wide SNP genotypes for about 60% of the roughly 670 donors, treating that subset as a discovery cohort. All discovery cohort repertoires had been generated using a single sequencing platform. HLA typing covered class I and class II loci at four-digit resolution. The number of typed donors differed by locus: about 629-640 for A, B, C, DRB1 and DQB1; 522 for DQA1; around 580 for DPA1; and roughly 450 for DPB1. Because of strong linkage in the cohort, a handful of DR-DQ haplotypes were treated as single units for association and clustering. On average, around 230,000 unique TCR beta nucleotide sequences were sequenced per donor among about 400 genotyped donors of the cohort, with around 19% of those sequences being non-productive. The study at large found these results: In a later genetic analysis, a missense DCLRE1C variant was associated with V-gene and J-gene trimming of TCR beta chains, and the association was replicated in an independent cohort. About 15 rarely observed V segments, including chromosome 9 orphons, were excluded from the earlier analysis of just under 600 of the donors because counts were too low. Several of the top co-occurrence clusters appeared to be linked to parvovirus B19, influenza, CMV and Epstein-Barr virus, according to a later analysis. Sequencing depth was assumed to be roughly uniform across donors in the presence/absence analyses, though that assumption may not hold. In the study, approximately 150 TCR beta chains were listed as associated with cytomegalovirus. Cytomegalovirus status was reported to be diagnosed by the classifier with high specificity and sensitivity in both the original and validation cohorts. Specific HLA alleles were associated with around 18,000 TCR beta sequences at a false discovery rate of 0.05 in a later analysis. In vitro tests confirmed that three of the cytomegalovirus-associated TCR beta chains recognize cytomegalovirus antigens. In a later genetic analysis, fewer N-insertions in productive TCRs were reported among donors in an Asian-associated ancestry cluster than the approximately 710-donor mean. Compared with equally common non-associated chains, HLA-associated TCR beta chains in a later analysis were more clonally expanded and had lower generation probabilities. In a later analysis, the rate of TCR association differed among HLA loci, with DRB1 alleles having the most associated TCRs and HLA-C alleles having the fewest. This cohort had only TCR beta chains sequenced, and the lack of alpha or paired-chain data limited which features could be detected. In a later analysis, most CMV-associated TCR beta chains were found to appear HLA-restricted, with HLA associations seemingly driven largely by CMV exposure. A further reported finding was that TCR beta sequences accurately predicted the HLA-A and HLA-B alleles for most subjects in the first cohort. A cluster of highly shared sequence variants was judged likely to represent a technical artifact of the sequencing pipeline. While some public TCRs were present in many individuals, most TCR sequences turned up only very rarely across donors. Because HLA typing was missing for some donors at each locus, association tests included only the typed subset. The authors suggested that the approach could potentially be generalized to other disease states and immunological phenotypes. In an earlier analysis of approximately 590 of the donors, most TCR beta V segments appeared in productive rearrangements about 87% or about 30% of the time, broadly matching IMGT annotations. Assigning TCR associations to individual alleles was difficult when HLA alleles, especially DR and DQ, strongly co-occurred. Immune exposure information for the cohort was limited to CMV serostatus. Linkage disequilibrium might explain the correlated functional status among segregating V segments, but an unknown experimental factor could not be ruled out.

To prepare the library, the immunoSEQ multiplex PCR assay was applied. The multiplex PCR relied on a mix of 60 forward primers for TCR Vbeta segments and 13 reverse primers for TCR Jbeta segments. Amplification of the CDR3 region of rearranged TCR beta genes was performed with a multiplex PCR assay on genomic DNA. The Illumina HiSeq System was used to sequence the amplified TCR beta libraries as 87-base-pair reads. For the original study's pipeline: A later analysis counted tens of millions of unique TCR beta chains across the 550 to 800 repertoires, and about 10 million of these chains were shared by at least two donors. Raw reads were error-corrected and collapsed into unique sequences by a nearest-neighbor algorithm in which closely related sequences were merged to remove PCR and sequencing errors. CDR3 sequences were aligned to IMGT reference sequences to assign V, D and J gene segments. Each retained sequence needed at least a six-nucleotide match to both a V gene segment and a J gene segment. Rearrangements were called productive when the CDR3 lacked stop codons and stayed in frame with V and J; all others were non-productive. Following IMGT convention, CDR3 was defined as the stretch from the second conserved V-encoded cysteine to the conserved J-encoded phenylalanine. The earlier analysis of about 620 of the donors excluded sequences that lacked an unambiguous match to a single V gene segment. In an earlier analysis of 450 to 700 of the donors, V segments were called functional above 56.7% productive rearrangements and were called segregating when the between-donor standard deviation exceeded 5%. A statistical classification framework was developed to diagnose cytomegalovirus status using the catalog of TCR beta chain sequences. V and J gene assignment, in a later analysis, came from comparing TCR nucleotide sequences with IMGT/GENE-DB human TR gene sequences. Using the TCRdist pipeline, a later analysis assigned CDR3 sequences along with most-parsimonious VDJ recombination scenarios. In a later analysis, each TCR beta chain was defined by its CDR3 amino acid sequence together with its V-gene family, and reads lacking a unique V-gene family were excluded. In a later analysis, 450 to 600 highly shared, low-generation-probability nucleotide sequences were removed to address suspected cross-contamination and a sequencing artifact. A later analysis calculated a clonal expansion index for each public chain from normalized within-repertoire ranks of inferred template counts. In a later analysis, generation probabilities were computed using a VDJ recombination model fitted to out-of-frame rearrangements, and the results were checked against IGoR. In a later analysis, TCR-TCR, TCR-HLA and TCR-CMV co-occurrence was scored with hypergeometric tests, and a repertoire-size bias correction was applied to TCR pairs. In a later analysis, false discovery rates were estimated by permuting HLA or CMV assignments 20 times. In a later analysis, co-occurring TCRs were grouped using DBSCAN, and TCRdist sequence similarity was added for clustering within HLA-allele-positive subsets. Repertoires with fewer than 30,000 or more than 120,000 public chains, plus five repertoires with anomalous nucleotide sharing, were excluded from co-occurrence clustering. The table comes from immuneACCESS by way of TCRdb, which keeps in-frame sequences with V and J called. Part of the clones is missing from these tables; in studies checked, under half for an unresolved V gene and the rest for unknown reasons. V, J and clone size are taken as reported in that table, and D and trimming were inferred from the DNA itself. The table for this sample lists 7,000 or so clones; around 53% of them were counted only once. The leading ten clones occupy 5.5% to 7% of the sample.

The cohort was made up of 650 to 700 healthy bone marrow donors. Cohort members were all nominally healthy when sampled, although unrecorded immune exposures were likely present. The donor tested CMV seropositive, placing the donor among the roughly 300 seropositive members of the cohort. Every donor gave a peripheral blood sample, and the peripheral blood mononuclear cells from that sample were used for TCR beta sequencing. Genomic DNA extraction from the blood cell samples was performed with the Qiagen DNeasy Blood Extraction Kit. The source of this sequence is a man in his thirties or forties in good health and CMV-seropositive. The sequenced material came from PBMCs.

The DNA reads TGTGCCTGGAGTTCAGGGGGGAGCTATGGCTACACCTTC. It is translated as CAWSSGGSYGYTF. The chain joins TRBV30 to TRBJ1-2; 7 junctional bases match TRBD1. The V end gives up 2 bases and the J end 4 bases, leaving 4 bases in the junction not matched to a gene. The germline V gene (reference sequence) specifies GTSNPN as CDR1 and SVGIG as CDR2. Spanning cysteine to phenylalanine, the CDR3 consists of 13 amino acids. Of all the DNA, just the CDR3 is kept, 39 bases in frame from base 1.